The TCR beta chain under discussion was sequenced for a study of blood T cell repertoires in COVID-19. Study background: Sites across the United States, Italy and Spain contributed samples from acute and convalescent COVID-19.

Recruits, aged roughly 18 to 100 years, lived in 24 US areas. The study assigned cohorts using participant-reported clinical history. Trimming stripped 1 base from V and 4 bases from J, with 5 bases between. This CDR3 is 13 amino acids long. Germline V CDR1 and CDR2: LGHDT, YNNKEL (reference sequence). TCRdb's table, derived via immunoSEQ multiplex PCR, lists solely in-frame clones and lacks some. The sample lists some 200,000 clones, around 85% occurring once. The chain joins TRBV3-1 (or the pseudogene TRBV3-2) to TRBJ1-3; D unresolved. This TCR derives from a woman in her fifties or sixties in a cohort exposed to, infected with or recovered from COVID-19 (not recorded which). Sequencing input: PBMCs or T cells enriched from blood (not recorded which). CDR3 nucleotide sequence: TGTGCCAGCAGCCAAGTAGAGGGAAACACCATATATTTT. Its protein is CASSQVEGNTIYF.